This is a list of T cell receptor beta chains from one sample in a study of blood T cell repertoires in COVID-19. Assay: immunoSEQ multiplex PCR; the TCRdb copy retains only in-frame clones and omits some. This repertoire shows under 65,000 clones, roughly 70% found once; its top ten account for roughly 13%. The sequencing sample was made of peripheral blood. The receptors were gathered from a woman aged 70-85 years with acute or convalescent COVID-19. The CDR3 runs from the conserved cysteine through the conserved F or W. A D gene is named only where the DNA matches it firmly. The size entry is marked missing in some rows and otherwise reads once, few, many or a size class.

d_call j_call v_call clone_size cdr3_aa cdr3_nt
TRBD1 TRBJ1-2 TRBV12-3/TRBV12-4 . CASSLDRFDGYTF TGTGCCAGCAGTTTGGACAGGTTTGACGGCTACACCTTC
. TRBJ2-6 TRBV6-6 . CASSSTPGRGRASGANVLTF TGTGCCAGCAGCTCCACCCCAGGCAGGGGAAGAGCCTCTGGGGCCAACGTCCTGACTTTC
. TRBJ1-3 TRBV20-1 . CSASIEGNTIYF TGCAGTGCTAGTATTGAGGGAAACACCATATATTTT
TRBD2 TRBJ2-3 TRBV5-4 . CASSLRTSGTTDTQYF TGTGCCAGCAGCTTGCGAACTAGCGGCACCACAGATACGCAGTATTTT
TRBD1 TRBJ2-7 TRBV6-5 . CASSYSRGQHSYEQYF TGTGCCAGCAGTTACTCGAGGGGACAGCACTCCTACGAGCAGTACTTC
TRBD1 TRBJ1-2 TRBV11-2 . CASSHWTGLDNRYGYTF TGTGCCAGCAGCCATTGGACAGGCCTCGATAACCGCTATGGCTACACCTTC
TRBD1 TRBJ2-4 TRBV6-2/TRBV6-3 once CASSRPQGAGNIQYF TGTGCCAGCAGTAGGCCCCAGGGGGCAGGAAACATTCAGTACTTC
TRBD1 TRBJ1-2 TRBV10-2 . CASSESQGWGYTF TGCGCCAGCAGTGAGTCACAGGGGTGGGGCTACACCTTC
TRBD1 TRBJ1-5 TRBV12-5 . CASGLATGENQPQHF TGTGCTAGTGGTTTGGCTACAGGGGAAAATCAGCCCCAGCATTTT
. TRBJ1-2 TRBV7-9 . CASSSGEGYTF TGTGCCAGCAGCTCCGGAGAAGGCTACACCTTC
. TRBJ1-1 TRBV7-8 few CASSRAGAPEAFF TGTGCCAGCAGCCGGGCGGGTGCCCCTGAAGCTTTCTTT
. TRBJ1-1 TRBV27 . CASSFGRSEAFF TGTGCCAGCAGTTTTGGGCGATCTGAAGCTTTCTTT
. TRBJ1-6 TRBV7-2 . CASSFGQSNSPLHF TGTGCCAGCAGCTTTGGGCAGTCGAATTCACCCCTCCACTTT
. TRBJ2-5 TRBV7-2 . CASSSGRDGKAQYF TGTGCCAGCAGTTCTGGACGAGACGGGAAGGCCCAGTACTTC
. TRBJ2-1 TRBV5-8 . CASNHGWSYNEQFF TGTGCCAGCAACCACGGTTGGTCGTACAATGAGCAGTTCTTC
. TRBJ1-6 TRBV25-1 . CASSELRPGDSPLHF TGTGCCAGCAGTGAACTTCGGCCGGGGGATTCACCCCTCCACTTT
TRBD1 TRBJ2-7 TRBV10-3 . CAISESRQGFFYF TGTGCCATCAGTGAGTCCAGACAGGGGTTTTTCTACTTC
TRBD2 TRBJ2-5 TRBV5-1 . CASSLDSSGGGKTQYF TGCGCCAGCAGCTTGGACTCTAGCGGGGGTGGAAAGACCCAGTACTTC
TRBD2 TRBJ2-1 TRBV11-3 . CASSLRTSGGLYNEQFF TGTGCCAGCAGCTTGAGGACTAGCGGGGGCCTCTACAATGAGCAGTTCTTC
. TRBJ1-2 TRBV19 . CASTPARIYGYTF TGTGCCAGTACCCCGGCGCGGATCTATGGCTACACCTTC
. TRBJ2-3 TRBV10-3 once CAILPGRQGILSSTDTQYF TGTGCCATCCTTCCAGGGCGGCAGGGGATTTTATCTAGCACAGATACGCAGTATTTT
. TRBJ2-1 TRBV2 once CATPPGRPSYNEQFF TGTGCCACCCCTCCAGGCAGGCCCTCCTACAATGAGCAGTTCTTC
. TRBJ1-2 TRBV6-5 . CASSPLLVNYGYTF TGTGCCAGCAGTCCCCTACTCGTTAACTATGGCTACACCTTC
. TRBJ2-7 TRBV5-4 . CASSFGQNEQYF TGTGCCAGCAGCTTCGGACAAAACGAGCAGTACTTC
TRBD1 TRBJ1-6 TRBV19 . CASTALRGLSPLHF TGTGCCAGTACAGCCTTGAGGGGGCTTTCACCCCTCCACTTT
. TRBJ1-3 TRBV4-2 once CASSRDYRGSSSGNTIYF TGTGCCAGCAGCCGGGACTATCGGGGAAGTAGCTCTGGAAACACCATATATTTT
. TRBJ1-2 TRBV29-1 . CSVPTGGGYGYTF TGCAGCGTCCCGACAGGCGGGGGTTATGGCTACACCTTC
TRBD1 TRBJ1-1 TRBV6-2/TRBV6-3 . CASSYGTGGTEAFF TGTGCCAGCAGTTACGGGACAGGGGGGACTGAAGCTTTCTTT
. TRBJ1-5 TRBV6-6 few CASSYSNSRDQPQHF TGTGCCAGCAGTTACTCGAATAGCAGAGATCAGCCCCAGCATTTT
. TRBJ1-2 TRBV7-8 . CASSLTRRVPSGGYTF TGTGCCAGCAGTTTAACCCGACGGGTTCCGAGTGGTGGCTACACCTTC
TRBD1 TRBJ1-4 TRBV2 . CASMHRGSEKLFF TGTGCCAGCATGCACAGGGGTAGTGAAAAACTGTTTTTT
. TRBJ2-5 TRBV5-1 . CASSRDSRQETQYF TGCGCCAGCAGTAGAGACAGCCGTCAAGAGACCCAGTACTTC
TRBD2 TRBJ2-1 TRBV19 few CASSIGPGAGGRVDEQFF TGTGCCAGTAGTATAGGCCCAGGAGCGGGGGGGCGGGTCGATGAGCAGTTCTTC
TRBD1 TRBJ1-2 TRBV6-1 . CASSDRIPRQGAHYGYTF TGTGCCAGCAGTGACCGCATACCTAGACAGGGGGCCCACTATGGCTACACCTTC
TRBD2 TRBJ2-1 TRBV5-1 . CASTPSGGDNEQFF TGCGCCAGCACCCCTAGCGGGGGGGACAATGAGCAGTTCTTC
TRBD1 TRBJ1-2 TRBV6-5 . CASSTRDRGRSGYTF TGTGCCAGCAGTACACGGGACAGGGGAAGGAGTGGCTACACCTTC
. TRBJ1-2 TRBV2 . CASSERGRVYGYTF TGTGCCAGCAGTGAGCGGGGGCGAGTCTATGGCTACACCTTC
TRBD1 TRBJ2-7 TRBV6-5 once CASSRGNEQYF TGTGCCAGCAGCAGGGGGAACGAGCAGTACTTC
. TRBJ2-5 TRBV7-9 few CASSYDRFTETQYF TGTGCCAGCAGCTATGACAGGTTTACGGAGACCCAGTACTTC
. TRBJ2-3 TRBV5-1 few CASSLGATSDTQYF TGCGCCAGCAGCTTGGGAGCGACTTCAGATACGCAGTATTTT